This TCR beta chain derives from a study of shared clonotypes between healthy human individuals. Note on this clone: A read error likely explains this, since a far larger clone differs by one base.

CDR1 and CDR2 (germline): MNHNS, SASEGT. The CDR3 runs 13 residues. The assay was immunoSEQ multiplex PCR, and TCRdb's table has in-frame clones only and misses some. Seen here are hundreds of thousands of clones, 74% observed once, and the top ten hold approximately 1.6%. The sample consisted of memory CD4+ T cells sorted from blood. As to subset: CD45RA-negative fraction. V usage is TRBV6-1 and J usage is TRBJ2-2; D is uncertain. This receptor was taken from a woman in her 30s in good health. The CDR3 sequence: CASREFDTRELFF. The DNA of the CDR3 is TGTGCCAGCAGGGAGTTCGACACCCGGGAGCTGTTTTTT.